Sequencing of this TCR beta chain was carried out in a study of T cell changes during pregnancy in multiple sclerosis. The ends lost 3 bases at V and 1 base at J; junction bases unmatched: 4. Germline V lookup: CDR1 MDHEN, CDR2 SYDVKM. CDR3 size: 15 residues. Sequencing used immunoSEQ multiplex PCR; TCRdb keeps in-frame clones, though not all of them. This sample has tens of thousands of clones; around 95% occur once, and the top ten carry around 1.4%. The clonotype was recovered from a female donor in good health, enrolled as a control in a pregnancy study. The sample in question was peripheral blood, obtained in the third trimester of pregnancy. The chain has TRBV28 and TRBJ2-7; 9 bases are a match to TRBD2. The CDR3 loop reads CASSFATSGSYEQYF. Here the CDR3 DNA reads TGTGCCAGCAGTTTTGCAACTAGCGGGTCCTACGAGCAGTACTTC.